The present T cell receptor beta chain was sequenced within a study of T cells in Graves' hyperthyroidism and ophthalmopathy. CDR3 size: 14 residues. The germline CDR1 and CDR2 sequences are SEHNR and FQNEAQ (reference sequence). V was clipped by 5 bases and J by 7 bases; unmatched bases: 9. Study results and limitations: Blood also showed most of the thyroid clonotypes that were expanded above 0.001. Ophthalmopathy onset followed model prediction by a median about six months.

On this clonotype itself: The target antigen is unknown. A much larger clone lies a single base off, so this may be a read error.

TCR beta CDR3 regions were amplified from RNA transcripts. The primer set for the first-round RT-PCR of the TCR CDR3 was HTBI. TCRdb fed the multiplex PCR reads into MiXCR, producing one record per CDR3 protein. The sample comprises roughly 500,000 distinct CDR3 sequences, 35% to 50% of which are singletons, and about 45% rests with the top ten. Orbital computed tomography, thyroid ultrasound, serum thyroxine and TRAb, and clinical symptoms together informed the diagnoses. The receptor's source is an adult woman with Graves' disease, either hyperthyroidism or ophthalmopathy (not recorded which). The source material was peripheral blood or thyroid tissue (not recorded which). The genes are TRBV7-9 and TRBJ1-1, with 8 positions matching TRBD1. Here the CDR3 reads CASSHRSGQDEAFF. CDR3 DNA sequence: TGTGCCAGCAGCCACCGATCGGGACAGGATGAAGCTTTCTTT. Full variable domain (missing parts from reference TRBV7-9 and TRBJ1-1): DTGVSQNPRHKITKRGQNVTFRCDPISEHNRLYWYRQTLGQGPEFLTYFQNEAQLEKSRLLSDRFSAERPKGSFSTLEIQRTEQGDSAMYLCASSHRSGQDEAFFGQGTRLTVV.